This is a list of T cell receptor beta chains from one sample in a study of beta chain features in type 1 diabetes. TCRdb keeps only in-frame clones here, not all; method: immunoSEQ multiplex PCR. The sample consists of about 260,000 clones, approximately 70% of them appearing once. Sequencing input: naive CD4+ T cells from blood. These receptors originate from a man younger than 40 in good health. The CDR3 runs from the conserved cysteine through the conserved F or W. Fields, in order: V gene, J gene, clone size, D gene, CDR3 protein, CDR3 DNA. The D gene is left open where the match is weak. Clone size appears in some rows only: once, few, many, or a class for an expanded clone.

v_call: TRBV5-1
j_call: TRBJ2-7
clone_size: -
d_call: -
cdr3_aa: CASSYGEYEQYF
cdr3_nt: TGCGCCAGCAGCTACGGGGAATACGAGCAGTACTTC

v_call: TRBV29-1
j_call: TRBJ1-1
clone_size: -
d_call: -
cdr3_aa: CSVEAQAKNTEAFF
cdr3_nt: TGCAGCGTTGAAGCGCAGGCAAAAAACACTGAAGCTTTCTTT

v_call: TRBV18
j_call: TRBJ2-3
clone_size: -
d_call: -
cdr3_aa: CASSPQGDTQYF
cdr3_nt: TGTGCCAGCTCACCTCAGGGGGATACGCAGTATTTT

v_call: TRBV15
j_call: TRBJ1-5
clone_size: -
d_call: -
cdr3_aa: CATSRERVPNQPQHF
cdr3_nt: TGTGCCACCAGCAGAGAAAGGGTCCCCAATCAGCCCCAGCATTTT

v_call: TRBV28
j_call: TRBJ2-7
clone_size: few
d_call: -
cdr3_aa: CASSFRSYEQYF
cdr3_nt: TGTGCCAGCAGTTTTAGATCCTACGAGCAGTACTTC

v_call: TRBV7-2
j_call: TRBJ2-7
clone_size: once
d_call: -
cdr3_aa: CASSYTSYEQYF
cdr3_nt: TGTGCCAGCAGCTACACATCTTACGAGCAGTACTTC

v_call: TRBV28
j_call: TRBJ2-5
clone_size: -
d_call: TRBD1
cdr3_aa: CASSLFGDRGQRRKTQYF
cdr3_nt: TGTGCCAGCAGTTTATTCGGGGACAGGGGGCAGCGGAGAAAGACCCAGTACTTC

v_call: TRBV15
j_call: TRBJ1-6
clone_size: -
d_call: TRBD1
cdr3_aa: CATSPGTGENSPLHF
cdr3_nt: TGTGCCACCAGCCCCGGGACAGGGGAGAATTCACCCCTCCACTTT

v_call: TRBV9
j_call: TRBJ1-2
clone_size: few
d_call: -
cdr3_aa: CASSVATVGYGYTF
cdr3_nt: TGTGCCAGCAGCGTAGCGACCGTGGGGTATGGCTACACCTTC

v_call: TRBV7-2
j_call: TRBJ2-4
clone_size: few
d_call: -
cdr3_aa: CASSPPRDAKNIQYF
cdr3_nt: TGTGCCAGCAGCCCGCCCCGGGACGCCAAAAACATTCAGTACTTC

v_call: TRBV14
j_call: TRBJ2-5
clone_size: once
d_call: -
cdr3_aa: CASSFRGAETQYF
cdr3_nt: TGTGCCAGCAGCTTCAGGGGTGCAGAGACCCAGTACTTC

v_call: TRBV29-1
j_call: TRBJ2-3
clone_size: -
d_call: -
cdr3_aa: CSVEPGIDADTQYF
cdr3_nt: TGCAGCGTTGAACCAGGGATTGATGCAGATACGCAGTATTTT

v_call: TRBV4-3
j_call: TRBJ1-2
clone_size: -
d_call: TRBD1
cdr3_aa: CASSPRQGGGYTF
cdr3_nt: TGCGCCAGCAGCCCAAGACAGGGAGGCGGCTACACCTTC

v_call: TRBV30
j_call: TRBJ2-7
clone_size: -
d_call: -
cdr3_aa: CAWSMGRWEQYF
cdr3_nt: TGTGCCTGGAGTATGGGAAGGTGGGAGCAGTACTTC

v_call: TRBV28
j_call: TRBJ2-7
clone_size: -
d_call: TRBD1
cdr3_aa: CASSLGGQGGEQYF
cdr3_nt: TGTGCCAGCAGTTTGGGAGGACAGGGCGGCGAGCAGTACTTC

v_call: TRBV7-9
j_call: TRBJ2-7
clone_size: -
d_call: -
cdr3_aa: CATGRNYEQYF
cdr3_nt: TGTGCCACCGGACGGAACTACGAGCAGTACTTC

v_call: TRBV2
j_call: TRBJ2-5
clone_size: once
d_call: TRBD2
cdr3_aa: CASSEPGLASQETQYF
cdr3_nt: TGTGCCAGCAGTGAACCGGGACTAGCGTCCCAAGAGACCCAGTACTTC

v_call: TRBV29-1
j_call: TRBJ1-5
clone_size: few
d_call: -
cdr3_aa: CSVGTQPQHF
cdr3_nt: TGCAGCGTTGGAACCCAGCCCCAGCATTTT

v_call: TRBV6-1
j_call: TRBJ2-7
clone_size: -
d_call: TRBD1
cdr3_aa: CASSAKNRGSGEQYF
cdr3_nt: TGTGCCAGCAGTGCAAAGAACAGGGGGTCTGGCGAGCAGTACTTC

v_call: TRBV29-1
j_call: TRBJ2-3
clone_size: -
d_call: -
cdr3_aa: CSVGQVLTDTQYF
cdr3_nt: TGCAGCGTTGGGCAGGTACTCACAGATACGCAGTATTTT

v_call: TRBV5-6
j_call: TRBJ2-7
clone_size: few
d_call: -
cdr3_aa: CASSSDLLISYEQYF
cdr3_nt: TGTGCCAGCAGCTCCGATCTTCTAATCTCCTACGAGCAGTACTTC

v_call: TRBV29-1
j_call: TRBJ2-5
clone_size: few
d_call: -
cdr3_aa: CSAQGGETQYF
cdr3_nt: TGCAGCGCCCAGGGGGGGGAGACCCAGTACTTC

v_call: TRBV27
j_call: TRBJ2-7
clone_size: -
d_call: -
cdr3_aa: CASSRNREFYEQYF
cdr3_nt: TGTGCCAGCAGTAGGAACAGGGAATTCTACGAGCAGTACTTC

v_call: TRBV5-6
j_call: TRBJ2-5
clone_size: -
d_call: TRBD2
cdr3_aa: CASSSGTRETQYF
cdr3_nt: TGTGCCAGCAGTTCCGGGACTAGAGAGACCCAGTACTTC

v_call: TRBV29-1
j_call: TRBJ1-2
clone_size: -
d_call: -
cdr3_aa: CSVGVQGLYGYTF
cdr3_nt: TGCAGCGTTGGAGTACAGGGTTTATACGGCTACACCTTC

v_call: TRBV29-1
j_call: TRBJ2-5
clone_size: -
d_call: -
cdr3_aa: CSALTETQYF
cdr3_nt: TGCAGTGCACTCACAGAGACCCAGTACTTC

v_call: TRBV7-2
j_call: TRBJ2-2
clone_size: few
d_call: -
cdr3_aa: CASPNPSGIPIGELFF
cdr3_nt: TGTGCCAGCCCTAACCCTTCCGGGATACCCATCGGGGAGCTGTTTTTT

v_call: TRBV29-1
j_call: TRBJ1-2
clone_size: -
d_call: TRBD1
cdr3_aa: CSVYAGQTYGYTF
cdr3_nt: TGCAGCGTTTATGCGGGACAGACCTATGGCTACACCTTC

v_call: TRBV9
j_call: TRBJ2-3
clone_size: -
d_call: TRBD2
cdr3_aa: CASSVSAGGTDTQYF
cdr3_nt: TGTGCCAGCAGCGTATCAGCGGGAGGCACAGATACGCAGTATTTT

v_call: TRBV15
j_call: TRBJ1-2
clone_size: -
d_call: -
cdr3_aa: CATSSTLAQSGEYTF
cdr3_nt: TGTGCCACCTCAAGTACCCTGGCACAGAGTGGAGAATACACCTTC

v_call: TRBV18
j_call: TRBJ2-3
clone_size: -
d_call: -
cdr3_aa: CASSPRTDTQYF
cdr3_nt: TGTGCCAGCTCACCAAGGACAGATACGCAGTATTTT

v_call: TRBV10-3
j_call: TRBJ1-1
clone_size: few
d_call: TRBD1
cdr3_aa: CAISWGQGTEAFF
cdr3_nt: TGTGCCATCAGCTGGGGACAGGGCACTGAAGCTTTCTTT

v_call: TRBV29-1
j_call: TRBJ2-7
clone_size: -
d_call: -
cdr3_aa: CSVASITGTYEQYF
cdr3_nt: TGCAGCGTTGCCTCCATCACAGGAACCTACGAGCAGTACTTC

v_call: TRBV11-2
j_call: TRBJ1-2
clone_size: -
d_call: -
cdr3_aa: CASSSHLSSYGYTF
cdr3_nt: TGTGCCAGCAGCTCGCACCTAAGTTCATATGGCTACACCTTC

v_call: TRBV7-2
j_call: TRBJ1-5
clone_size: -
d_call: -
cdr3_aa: CASSEDESQPQHF
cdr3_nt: TGTGCCAGCAGCGAGGACGAGAGTCAGCCCCAGCATTTT

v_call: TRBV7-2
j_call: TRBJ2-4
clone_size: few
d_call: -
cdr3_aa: CASSQRPSGKNIQYF
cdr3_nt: TGTGCCAGCAGCCAACGCCCGTCAGGGAAAAACATTCAGTACTTC

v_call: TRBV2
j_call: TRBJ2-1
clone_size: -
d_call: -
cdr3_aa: CASNLAVNEQFF
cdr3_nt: TGTGCCAGCAATCTAGCTGTCAATGAGCAGTTCTTC

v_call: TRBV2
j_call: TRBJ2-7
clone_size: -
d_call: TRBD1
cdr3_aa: CASGEDRETEQYF
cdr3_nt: TGTGCCAGCGGCGAGGACAGGGAAACCGAGCAGTACTTC

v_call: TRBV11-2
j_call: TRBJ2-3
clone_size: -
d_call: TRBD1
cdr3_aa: CASNEAGDRVGDTQYF
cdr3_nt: TGTGCCAGCAACGAAGCCGGGGACAGGGTGGGAGATACGCAGTATTTT

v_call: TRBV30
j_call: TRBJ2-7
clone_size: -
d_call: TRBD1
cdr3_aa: CAWSSHGQASSYEQYF
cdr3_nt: TGTGCCTGGAGTAGCCACGGACAGGCGAGCTCCTACGAGCAGTACTTC

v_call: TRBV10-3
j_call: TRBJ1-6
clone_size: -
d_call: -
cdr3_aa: CAISESRGVGSPLHF
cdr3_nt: TGTGCCATCAGTGAGTCACGAGGGGTAGGTTCACCCCTCCACTTT

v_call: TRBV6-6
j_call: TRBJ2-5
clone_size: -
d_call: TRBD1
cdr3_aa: CASRTGLPETQYF
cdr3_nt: TGTGCCAGCCGGACAGGGCTCCCGGAGACCCAGTACTTC

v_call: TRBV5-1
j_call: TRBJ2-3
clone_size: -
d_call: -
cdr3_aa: CASSLGSTSTDTQYF
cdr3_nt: TGCGCCAGCAGCTTGGGGTCCACTAGCACAGATACGCAGTATTTT

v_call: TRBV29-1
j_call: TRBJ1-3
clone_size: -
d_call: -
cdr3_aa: CSVGGTGSGNTIYF
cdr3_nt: TGCAGCGTTGGCGGGACCGGCTCTGGAAACACCATATATTTT

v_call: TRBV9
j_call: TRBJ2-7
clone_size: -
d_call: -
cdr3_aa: CASSSRDGGEQYF
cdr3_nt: TGTGCCAGCAGCTCCCGGGACGGGGGCGAGCAGTACTTC

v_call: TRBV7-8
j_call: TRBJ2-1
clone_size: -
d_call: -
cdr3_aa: CASSDERGRQFF
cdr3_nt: TGTGCCAGCAGCGACGAGAGGGGACGACAGTTCTTC

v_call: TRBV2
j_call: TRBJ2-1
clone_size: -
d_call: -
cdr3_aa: CASSEQRSYNEQFF
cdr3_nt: TGTGCCAGCAGTGAACAGCGGAGCTACAATGAGCAGTTCTTC

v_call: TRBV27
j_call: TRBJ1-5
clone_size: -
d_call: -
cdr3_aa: CASSLTRNQPQHF
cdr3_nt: TGTGCCAGCAGTTTGACCAGGAATCAGCCCCAGCATTTT

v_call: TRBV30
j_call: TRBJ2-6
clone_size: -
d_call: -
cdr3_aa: CAWGRGSGANVLTF
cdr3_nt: TGTGCCTGGGGCAGGGGCTCTGGGGCCAACGTCCTGACTTTC

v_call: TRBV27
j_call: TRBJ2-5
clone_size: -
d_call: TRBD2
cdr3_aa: CASRRGTSGREETQYF
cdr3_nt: TGTGCCAGCAGAAGAGGGACTAGCGGGAGGGAAGAGACCCAGTACTTC

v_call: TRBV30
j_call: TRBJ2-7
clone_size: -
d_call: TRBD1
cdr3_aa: CAWDRGSYEQYF
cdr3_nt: TGTGCCTGGGACAGGGGCTCCTACGAGCAGTACTTC

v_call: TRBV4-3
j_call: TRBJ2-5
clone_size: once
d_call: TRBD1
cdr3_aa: CASSRTTGFQETQYF
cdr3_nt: TGCGCCAGCAGCCGAACGACAGGGTTCCAAGAGACCCAGTACTTC

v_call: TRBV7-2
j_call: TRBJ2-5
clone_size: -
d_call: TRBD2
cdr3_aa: CASLEAAGRETQYF
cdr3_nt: TGTGCCAGCCTCGAGGCAGCGGGACGAGAGACCCAGTACTTC

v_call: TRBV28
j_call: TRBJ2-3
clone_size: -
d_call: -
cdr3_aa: CASSSREETDTQYF
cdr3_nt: TGTGCCAGCAGCTCGCGAGAAGAGACAGATACGCAGTATTTT